This TCR beta chain derives from a study of CD8+ T cells in alopecia areata. Study-level results: When scalp samples are sequenced, resident alphabeta T cells of normal skin are also captured. Normal scalp showed lower clonality than lesional scalp, especially alopecia totalis/universalis. Relative to mice, TCR sharing across patients was less clear, a difference possibly HLA-related.

CD4+ and CD8+ T cells were sorted from PBMCs stained for CD3, CD4 and CD8. This clone was picked up one time. Its target is unknown. It was cDNA, reverse transcribed from extracted RNA, that served as the sequencing template. Here immunoSEQ multiplex PCR was the method, and the copy in TCRdb shows in-frame clones only, minus some. The table records more than 100,000 clones, roughly half of them present only once. Germline V gene lookup returns CDR1 KGHSH and CDR2 LQKENI. CDR3 length: 15 amino acids. The V gene end was trimmed by 3 bases and the J gene end by 9 bases; junction bases not matched to a gene: 9.

Sequencing used CD4+ T cells sorted from blood. The clonotype comes from a human donor in good health. This sequence joins TRBV18 and TRBJ2-1, with 9 nucleotides matching TRBD2. The CDR3 sequence is CASSPRTSDLGEQFF. CDR3 DNA: TGTGCCAGCTCACCGAGGACTAGCGATCTCGGTGAGCAGTTCTTC. Variable domain in full (rest from reference TRBV18 and TRBJ2-1): NAGVMQNPRHLVRRRGQEARLRCSPMKGHSHVYWYRQLPEEGLKFMVYLQKENIIDESGMPKERFSAEFPKEGPSILRIQQVVRGDSAAYFCASSPRTSDLGEQFFGPGTRLTVL.